Sequencing of this T cell receptor beta chain was carried out in a study of sequential checkpoint blockade in melanoma. On the study more broadly: Maintenance nivolumab came after either treatment sequence. DNA from over 80 pretreatment tumor samples underwent TCRβ immunosequencing. Matched biopsies came pretreatment and at week 13 for about 24 patients.

As for treatment: randomized to nivolumab then ipilimumab (arm A) or the reverse (arm B). General study results and limits: T-cell fraction and clonality followed PD-L1 and CD8+ counts, not mutational load.

The table came from immunoSEQ multiplex PCR; TCRdb's copy has only in-frame clones and leaves some out. The table lists about 2,400 clones, around 20% of them singletons. This clone was detected only a few times. What it recognizes is unknown. This clonotype was obtained from a human donor with melanoma. The specimen comprised tumor tissue (inferred from file names), sampled from a patient given nivolumab and ipilimumab in sequence.

CDR3 region: CASSTPLKALSEAFF. The CDR3 coding sequence is TGTGCCAGTAGTACGCCCCTTAAGGCACTCTCTGAAGCTTTCTTT. The chain is built from TRBV19 and TRBJ1-1; D remains unclear. CDR1 and CDR2 from the germline V gene are LNHDA and SQIVND (reference sequence). The CDR3 covers 15 residues. The ends were cut back, 4 bases at V and 6 bases at J, with 18 bases in the middle.